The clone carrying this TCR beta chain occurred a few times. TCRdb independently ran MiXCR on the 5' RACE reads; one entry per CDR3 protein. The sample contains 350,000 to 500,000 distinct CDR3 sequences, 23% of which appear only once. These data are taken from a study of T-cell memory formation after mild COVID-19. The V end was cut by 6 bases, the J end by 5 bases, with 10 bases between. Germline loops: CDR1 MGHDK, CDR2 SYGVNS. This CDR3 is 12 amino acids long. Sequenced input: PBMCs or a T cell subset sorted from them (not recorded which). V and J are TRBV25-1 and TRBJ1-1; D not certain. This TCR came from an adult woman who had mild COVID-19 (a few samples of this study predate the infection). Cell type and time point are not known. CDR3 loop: CASRPTGTEAFF. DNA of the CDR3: TGTGCCAGCAGACCAACCGGGACTGAAGCTTTCTTT.